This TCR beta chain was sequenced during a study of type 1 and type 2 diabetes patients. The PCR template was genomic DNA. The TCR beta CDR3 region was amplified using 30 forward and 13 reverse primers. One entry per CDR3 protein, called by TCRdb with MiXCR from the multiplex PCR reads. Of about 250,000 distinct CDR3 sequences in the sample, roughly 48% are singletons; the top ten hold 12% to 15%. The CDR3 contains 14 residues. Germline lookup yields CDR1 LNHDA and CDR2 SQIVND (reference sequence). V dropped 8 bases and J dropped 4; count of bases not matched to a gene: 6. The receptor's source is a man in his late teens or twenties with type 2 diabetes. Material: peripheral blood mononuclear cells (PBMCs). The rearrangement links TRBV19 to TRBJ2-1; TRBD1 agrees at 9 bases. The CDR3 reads CASHTGGLYNEQFF. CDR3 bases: TGTGCCAGTCATACAGGGGGCCTGTACAATGAGCAGTTCTTC. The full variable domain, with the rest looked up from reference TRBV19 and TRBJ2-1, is DGGITQSPKYLFRKEGQNVTLSCEQNLNHDAMYWYRQDPGQGLRLIYYSQIVNDFQKGDIAEGYSVSREKKESFPLTVTSAQKNPTAFYLCASHTGGLYNEQFFGPGTRLTVL.